The rows below give T cell receptor beta chains drawn from one sample of a study of tumor and adjacent non-tumor tissue in lung cancer. TCRdb reprocessed the multiplex PCR reads via MiXCR and lists one record per CDR3 protein. The sample includes 90,000 to 100,000 distinct CDR3 sequences, 80% of them seen just once. Input material: distant non-tumor lung tissue. The receptors were sampled from a man in his sixties with small cell lung cancer. Each CDR3 is given with its conserved first and last residue. A D gene is named only where the DNA matches it firmly. Size is stated for part of the rows, as once, few or many counts, or as a class when the clone is expanded.

j_gene: TRBJ1-4
abundance: -
len: 14
v_gene: TRBV5-5
d_gene: -
CDR3aa: CASSLSIADTKLFF
CDR3nt: TGTGCCAGCAGCTTGAGTATCGCGGACACGAAACTGTTTTTT

j_gene: TRBJ2-7
abundance: few
len: 13
v_gene: TRBV4-1
d_gene: -
CDR3aa: CASSFGRLYEEYF
CDR3nt: TGTGCCAGCAGTTTCGGCAGACTCTACGAGGAGTACTTC

j_gene: TRBJ1-1
abundance: -
len: 16
v_gene: TRBV5-6
d_gene: TRBD1
CDR3aa: CTSTLASGTANTEAFF
CDR3nt: TGTACCAGCACCTTGGCATCCGGGACAGCGAACACTGAAGCTTTCTTT

j_gene: TRBJ2-5
abundance: many
len: 13
v_gene: TRBV20-1
d_gene: -
CDR3aa: CSATQSNQETQYF
CDR3nt: TGCAGTGCTACACAAAGTAACCAAGAGACCCAGTACTTC

j_gene: TRBJ2-7
abundance: -
len: 13
v_gene: TRBV4-1
d_gene: -
CDR3aa: CASSFDRLYESYF
CDR3nt: TGCGCCAGCAGTTTCGACAGACTTTACGAGTCGTACTTC

j_gene: TRBJ2-7
abundance: -
len: 15
v_gene: TRBV11-2
d_gene: -
CDR3aa: CVSSPTAGASYKQYF
CDR3nt: TGTGTCAGCAGCCCTACAGCTGGGGCCTCCTACAAGCAGTACTTC

j_gene: TRBJ2-7
abundance: -
len: 14
v_gene: TRBV13
d_gene: -
CDR3aa: CTSSFVGRPYELYF
CDR3nt: TGTACCAGCAGCTTCGTGGGGCGACCCTACGAGCTGTACTTC

j_gene: TRBJ2-3
abundance: -
len: 18
v_gene: TRBV4-1
d_gene: TRBD2
CDR3aa: CTSSQGVFSGGRGDTHYF
CDR3nt: TGCACCAGCAGCCAGGGGGTTTTTAGCGGGGGGCGCGGGGATACGCATTATTTT

j_gene: TRBJ2-1
abundance: -
len: 20
v_gene: TRBV4-2
d_gene: TRBD2
CDR3aa: CGSSQDPGTSGRALHNEQFF
CDR3nt: TGTGGCAGCAGTCAAGACCCCGGGACTAGCGGGAGGGCCCTCCACAATGAGCAGTTCTTC

j_gene: TRBJ1-5
abundance: -
len: 14
v_gene: TRBV6-6
d_gene: -
CDR3aa: CASSPASSNQLQHF
CDR3nt: TGTGCCAGCAGCCCCGCGAGTAGCAATCAGCTCCAGCATTTT

j_gene: TRBJ2-1
abundance: once
len: 13
v_gene: TRBV29-1
d_gene: -
CDR3aa: CSGGLVGINEQFF
CDR3nt: TGCAGCGGTGGACTGGTGGGAATTAATGAGCAGTTCTTC

j_gene: TRBJ1-5
abundance: many
len: 12
v_gene: TRBV24-1
d_gene: -
CDR3aa: CATSDGNQPQHF
CDR3nt: TGTGCCACCAGTGACGGGAATCAGCCCCAGCATTTT

j_gene: TRBJ1-2
abundance: -
len: 12
v_gene: TRBV29-1
d_gene: -
CDR3aa: CSTRGNEDGYTF
CDR3nt: TGTAGCACCCGAGGTAATGAGGATGGCTACACCTTC

j_gene: TRBJ2-3
abundance: -
len: 15
v_gene: TRBV29-1
d_gene: -
CDR3aa: CNVVAVVSSTDTHYF
CDR3nt: TGCAACGTCGTCGCGGTCGTTTCTAGCACAGATACGCATTATTTT

j_gene: TRBJ2-1
abundance: -
len: 17
v_gene: TRBV10-3
d_gene: -
CDR3aa: CAIRETNGESSYNEQFF
CDR3nt: TGTGCCATCAGGGAGACTAACGGGGAGAGCTCCTACAATGAGCAGTTCTTC

j_gene: TRBJ2-3
abundance: medium-sized
len: 14
v_gene: TRBV11-2
d_gene: -
CDR3aa: CASSSWGATDTQYF
CDR3nt: TGTGCCAGCAGCTCATGGGGGGCCACAGATACGCAGTATTTT

j_gene: TRBJ1-1
abundance: -
len: 14
v_gene: TRBV6-6
d_gene: -
CDR3aa: CASRDEGGYTEAFF
CDR3nt: TGTGCCAGCAGGGACGAGGGAGGGTACACTGAAGCTTTCTTT